This T cell receptor (beta chain) was sequenced during a study of PD-L1 blockade in urothelial cancer. In the study overall: The authors examined blood 3 weeks (second dose) and 6 weeks after treatment start. A median of 141,255 T cells was found in the blood samples.

Using immunoSEQ multiplex PCR, the repertoire was profiled, and TCRdb retains in-frame clones only, with some absent. In the table there are around 130,000 clones, approximately 84% of which are singletons. Per germline, CDR1 SGHVS and CDR2 FNYEAQ. CDR3 length equals 15 residues. V shed 5 bases and J 4 bases; nucleotides not matched to a gene: 7. Time point specified: pretreatment peripheral blood. Pretreatment and on-treatment blood mononuclear cell samples were taken, totaling between 1 and 8 time points per patient. The specimen was PBMCs, collected around atezolizumab (anti-PD-L1) treatment. This chain connects TRBV7-6 to TRBJ2-3; TRBD2 matches at 9 bases. The sequence was obtained from a middle-aged man with urothelial cancer. As DNA, the CDR3 is TGTGCCAGCAGCCCAAGGGGACTAGCTGCAGATACGCAGTATTTT. This gives the protein CASSPRGLAADTQYF.